This T cell receptor (beta chain) originates from a study of radiation and T cells in renal cell carcinoma. Clones were read by immunoSEQ multiplex PCR, and TCRdb kept only the in-frame ones, dropping some. In the table there are about 150,000 clones, 75% to 90% of which are singletons. Only a few counts were recorded for this clone. The time point was: blood 4 weeks post-SBRT, at nephrectomy. The treatment is: 15 Gy SBRT to primary tumor, nephrectomy 4 weeks later. The starting material was blood, obtained from a patient whose treatment included radiotherapy and nephrectomy. The receptor was isolated from a woman in her 50s with renal cell carcinoma.

CDR3 coding DNA: TGTGCCGGGGACTCTCACACAGATACGCAGTATTTT. Protein sequence: CAGDSHTDTQYF. V gene TRBV30 combines with J gene TRBJ2-3, with a tentative D call TRBD2 (6 bases). Germline values: CDR1 GTSNPN, CDR2 SVGIG (reference sequence). V lost 8 bases and J lost 2, with 11 bases in between. The CDR3 spans 12 residues.